Reported below is one TCR beta chain. Its cognate antigen is unknown. The data stem from a study of cytomegalovirus exposure and HLA in healthy donors. The V gene end was trimmed by 4 bases and the J gene end by 2 bases; junction bases not matched to a gene: 11. Germline CDR1 SGHKS, CDR2 YYEKEE (reference sequence). The CDR3 is made up of 16 amino acids. The PCR ran on 60 Vbeta and 13 Jbeta primers. Measured with immunoSEQ multiplex PCR; TCRdb has only the in-frame clones, and not every one. The table includes about 110,000 clones, 82% detected once. Study-level findings and limits: Most likely, a cluster of highly shared sequence variants arose as a sequencing artifact. In a later analysis, TCR beta V- and J-gene trimming showed a link to a missense DCLRE1C variant. In a later analysis, HLA-associated beta chains showed higher expansion and lower generation probabilities than comparable chains. Later on, an analysis found that several of the most significant clusters appeared to be linked to common viral pathogens, which included parvovirus B19.

This receptor was obtained from a man younger than 45 in good health and CMV-seropositive. The rearrangement uses TRBV5-5 and TRBJ2-7; the match to TRBD1 covers 8 bases. The sequencing input was PBMCs. CDR3 loop: CASSETRTGSTYEQYF. CDR3 in DNA: TGTGCCAGCAGCGAGACTCGGACAGGGAGCACCTACGAGCAGTACTTC. Drawing the rest from reference TRBV5-5 and TRBJ2-7, the complete variable domain is DAGVTQSPTHLIKTRGQQVTLRCSPISGHKSVSWYQQVLGQGPQFIFQYYEKEERGRGNFPDRFSARQFPNYSSELNVNALLLGDSALYLCASSETRTGSTYEQYFGPGTRLTVT.